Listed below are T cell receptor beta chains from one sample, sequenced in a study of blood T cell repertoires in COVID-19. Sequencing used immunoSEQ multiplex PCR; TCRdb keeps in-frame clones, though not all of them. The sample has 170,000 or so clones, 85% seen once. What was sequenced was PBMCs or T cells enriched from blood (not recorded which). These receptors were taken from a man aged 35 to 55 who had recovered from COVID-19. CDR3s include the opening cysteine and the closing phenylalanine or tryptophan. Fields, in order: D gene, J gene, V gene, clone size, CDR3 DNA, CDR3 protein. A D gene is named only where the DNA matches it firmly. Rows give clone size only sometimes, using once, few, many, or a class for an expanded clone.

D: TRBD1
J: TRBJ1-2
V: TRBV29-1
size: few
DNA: TGCAGCGCCCAAAGAGGGCAGGGGGCGGGAGGCTACACCTTC
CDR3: CSAQRGQGAGGYTF

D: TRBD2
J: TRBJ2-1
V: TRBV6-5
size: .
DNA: TGTGCCAGCAGTAGCGGGGAGACGACCAATGAGCAGTTCTTC
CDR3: CASSSGETTNEQFF

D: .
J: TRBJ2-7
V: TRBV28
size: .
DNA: TGTGCCAGCAGGGAGCGCAAGGAACGATCCTACGAGCAGTACTTC
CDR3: CASRERKERSYEQYF

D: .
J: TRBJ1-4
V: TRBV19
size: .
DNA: TGTGCCAGTAGTATCTCAGTGGCGGAAACGGGACTGTTTTTT
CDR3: CASSISVAETGLFF

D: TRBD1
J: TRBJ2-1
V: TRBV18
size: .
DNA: TGTGCCAGCTCACGGTCCGAGACAGGGGTCGACAATGAGCAGTTCTTC
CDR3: CASSRSETGVDNEQFF

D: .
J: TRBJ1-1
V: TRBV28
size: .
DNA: TGTGCCGGAAGGGCCCTACAGGGAGACACTGAAGCTTTCTTT
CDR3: CAGRALQGDTEAFF

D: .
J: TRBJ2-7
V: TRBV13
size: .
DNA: TGTGCCAGCAGCTTATTGACTAGCTCCTACGAGCAGTACTTC
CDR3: CASSLLTSSYEQYF

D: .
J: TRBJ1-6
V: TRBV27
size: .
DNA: TGTGCCAGCAGTTTCTCAGGCCATAATTCACCCCTCCACTTT
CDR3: CASSFSGHNSPLHF

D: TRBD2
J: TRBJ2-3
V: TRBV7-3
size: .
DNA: TGTGCCAGCAGCCTCGGAGCTAGCGGGGATACGCAGTATTTT
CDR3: CASSLGASGDTQYF

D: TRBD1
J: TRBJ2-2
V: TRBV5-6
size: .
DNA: TGTGCCAGCAGGGAATACAGGGGTACCGGGGAGCTGTTTTTT
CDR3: CASREYRGTGELFF

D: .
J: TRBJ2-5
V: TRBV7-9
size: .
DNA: TGTGCCAGCAGCTTCTCCCAAGAGACCCAGTACTTC
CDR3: CASSFSQETQYF

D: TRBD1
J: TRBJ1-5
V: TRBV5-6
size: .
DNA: TGTGCCAGCAGCCAGACAGGGGCCCGAAGAATCAATCAGCCCCAGCATTTT
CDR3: CASSQTGARRINQPQHF

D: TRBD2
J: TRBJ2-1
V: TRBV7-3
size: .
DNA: TGTGCCAGCAGCCCCTCGGTTTCCGGGGGGGCCTTCAATGAGCAGTTCTTC
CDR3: CASSPSVSGGAFNEQFF

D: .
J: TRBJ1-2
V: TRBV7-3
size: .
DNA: TGTGCCAGCAGCTTAGGCCTGAACTATGGCTACACCTTC
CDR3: CASSLGLNYGYTF

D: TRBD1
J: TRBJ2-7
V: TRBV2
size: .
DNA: TGTGCCAGCAGTGAAGGGACAGGGTCCCTGTACGAGCAGTACTTC
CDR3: CASSEGTGSLYEQYF

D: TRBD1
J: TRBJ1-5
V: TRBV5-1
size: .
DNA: TGCGCCAGCAGCTTGGGACAGGGCCGGAATCAGCCCCAGCATTTT
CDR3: CASSLGQGRNQPQHF

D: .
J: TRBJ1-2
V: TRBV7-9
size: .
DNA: TGTGCCAGCACCTTTCCGACAGGAGAGATAAACTATGGCTACACCTTC
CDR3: CASTFPTGEINYGYTF

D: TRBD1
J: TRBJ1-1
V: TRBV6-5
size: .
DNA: TGTGCCAGCAGCGCACAGGGGGGTCGCACTGAAGCTTTCTTT
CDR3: CASSAQGGRTEAFF

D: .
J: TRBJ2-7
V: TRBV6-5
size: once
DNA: TGTGCCAGCCTAGTGGGGGGGCGTGGGTACGAGCAGTACTTC
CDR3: CASLVGGRGYEQYF

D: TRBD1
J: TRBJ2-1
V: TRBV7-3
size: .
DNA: TGTGCCAGCAGCTATAGGACAGGGTTAGGGAATGAGCAGTTCTTC
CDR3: CASSYRTGLGNEQFF

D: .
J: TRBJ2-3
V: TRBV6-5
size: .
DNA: TGTGCCAGCAGGTTACGAGGCTATAGCACAGATACGCAGTATTTT
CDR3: CASRLRGYSTDTQYF

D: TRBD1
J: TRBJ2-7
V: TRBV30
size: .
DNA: TGTGCCTGCTGGGACAGAAACTTTAACTTC
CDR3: CACWDRNFNF

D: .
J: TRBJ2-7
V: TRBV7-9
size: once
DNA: TGTGCCAGCAGCCCCCGGTTAAGCTCCTACGAGCAGTACTTC
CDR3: CASSPRLSSYEQYF

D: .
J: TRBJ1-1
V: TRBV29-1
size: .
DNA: TGCAGCGCCGCCCCGGGACAAGTGAACACTGAAGCTTTCTTT
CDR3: CSAAPGQVNTEAFF

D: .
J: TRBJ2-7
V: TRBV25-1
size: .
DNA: TGTGCCAGCAGACAGGGTCCCGAGCAGTACTTC
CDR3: CASRQGPEQYF

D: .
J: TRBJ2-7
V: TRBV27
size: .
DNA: TGTGCCAGCAGCTCCGGGAGTTCCTACGAGCAGTACTTC
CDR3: CASSSGSSYEQYF

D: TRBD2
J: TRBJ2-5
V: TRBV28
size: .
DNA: TGTGCCAGCAGCCCGGGACTAGCGGGAGGGCGAGAGACCCAGTACTTC
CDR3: CASSPGLAGGRETQYF

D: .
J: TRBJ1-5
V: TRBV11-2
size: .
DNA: TGTGCCAGCAGCTTAGACGGGGTCCAGCCCCAGCATTTT
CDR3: CASSLDGVQPQHF

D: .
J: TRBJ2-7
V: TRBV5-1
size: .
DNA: TGCGCCAGCAGGGAGTATACAGGGAGCTACGAGCAGTACTTC
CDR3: CASREYTGSYEQYF

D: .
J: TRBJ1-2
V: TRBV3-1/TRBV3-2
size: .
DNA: TGTGCCAGCAGCCAAGGGGGAGGGGACTATGGCTACACCTTC
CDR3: CASSQGGGDYGYTF

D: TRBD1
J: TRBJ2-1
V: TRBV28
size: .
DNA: TGTGCCAGCAGTTTTGGGACAGTAAATGAGCAGTTCTTC
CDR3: CASSFGTVNEQFF